What follows is one T cell receptor (beta chain) and its context. The target antigen is unknown. This CDR3 spans 16 amino acids. Looked up from germline, CDR1 is SGHRS and CDR2 is YFSETQ. Trimming cost V 0 bases and J 7 bases; bases outside gene matches: 6. The data are from a study of T cells after yellow fever vaccination. The overall study: Those fractions that held only low numbers of cells were prepared using the SMART-Seq v4 Ultra Low Input RNA kit.

The study, taken as a whole, reports: The secondary response was weaker but peaked faster, day 5 versus 15.

A 5'RACE template-switching step, the method used to make TCR cDNA, added a universal primer site and UMIs. TCRdb processed the 5' RACE reads anew with MiXCR; each CDR3 protein has one entry. The repertoire consists of around 600,000 distinct CDR3 sequences, with roughly an eighth occurring once and the leading ten covering approximately 15%. The sample in question was PBMCs, obtained on the day of the yellow fever booster vaccination. The sequence derives from a man in his thirties or forties who received the YFV17D yellow fever vaccine. The genes are TRBV5-1 and TRBJ2-3; TRBD2 matches 12 bases. CDR3 bases: TGCGCCAGCAGCTTGGTAACTAGCGGGAGGCGGCATACGCAGTATTTT. This sequence encodes CASSLVTSGRRHTQYF.